The 27 T cell receptor beta chains reported below all come from one sample, sequenced in a study of OX40 agonist ivuxolimab in advanced cancers. Libraries were prepared through the immunoSEQ multiplex PCR assay. TCRdb retrieved this table from immuneACCESS and kept in-frame rearrangements only. Not all clones are present; in checked studies, unresolved V genes account for under half, and no reason is known for the remainder. This sample gives 30,000 to 35,000 clones in total; roughly 80% of them show up just once. The top ten clonotypes cover about a quarter of the sample. Here the sequenced sample was CD4+ or CD8+ T cells sorted from blood, taken in a trial of the OX40 agonist ivuxolimab. The receptor set was obtained from an adult with an advanced solid tumor such as melanoma, head and neck, liver or kidney cancer.

This chain connects TRBV19 to TRBJ1-2; D is possibly TRBD1 (5 bases). Germline V lookup: CDR1 LNHDA, CDR2 SQIVND (reference sequence). V lost 5 bases to trimming and J lost 4 bases, with 23 bases between them. The CDR3 covers 17 residues. As DNA, the CDR3 is TGTGCCAGTAGTCCAGACCAAGGAGCGGGGCTTCGCTATGGCTACACCTTC. The encoded protein is CASSPDQGAGLRYGYTF.

The V and J genes are TRBV4-1 and TRBJ2-6; 11 positions agree with TRBD2. Per the germline V gene, CDR1 is MGHRA and CDR2 is YSYEKL. The CDR3 length is 18 residues. The ends lost 0 bases at V and 0 bases at J; junction bases unmatched: 1. This chain's CDR3 is CASSQETSGSSGANVLTF. The CDR3 region has the DNA TGCGCCAGCAGCCAAGAAACTAGCGGGAGCTCTGGGGCCAACGTCCTGACTTTC.

The V gene is TRBV30, the J gene TRBJ2-3; 12 bases line up with TRBD2. Looked up from germline, CDR1 is GTSNPN and CDR2 is SVGIG (reference sequence). With 4 bases clipped from V and 4 bases from J, the junction kept 6 bases outside the gene matches. The CDR3 covers 15 residues. The CDR3 DNA reads as TGTGCCTGGACCCTAGCGGGAGGGCCGTCAGATACGCAGTATTTT. Its translation: CAWTLAGGPSDTQYF.

The V gene is TRBV27, the J gene TRBJ2-1; TRBD2 matches at 16 bases. Trimming removed 4 bases from V and 7 bases from J; junction bases left unmatched: 13. Germline V CDR1 and CDR2: MNHEY, SMNVEV (reference sequence). This CDR3 contains 19 residues. DNA of the CDR3: TGTGCCAGCAGTTCATACGGGACTAGCGGGAGGGGTCGCTTGAATGAGCAGTTCTTC. Amino acid sequence: CASSSYGTSGRGRLNEQFF.

The rearrangement uses TRBV6-5 and TRBJ2-7; no reliable D call. The CDR3 is 13 amino acids. V lost 6 bases and J lost 0, with 9 bases in between. The germline V gene has CDR1 MNHEY and CDR2 SVGAGI. The CDR3 spells CASRPTHSYEQYF. CDR3 sequence (DNA): TGTGCCAGCAGACCTACACACTCCTACGAGCAGTACTTC.

This clone occurred a few times. Other DNA sequences in the same sample also yield this CDR3. The chain recombines TRBV7-8 with TRBJ1-6; D remains unclear. Per germline, CDR1 SGHVS and CDR2 FQNEAQ. V was cut by 3 bases and J by 7 bases, with 4 bases left in between. This CDR3 spans 12 amino acids. The CDR3 sequence is CASSFGNSPLHF. The CDR3 nucleotides are TGTGCCAGCAGCTTCGGAAATTCACCCCTCCACTTT.

CDR3 in amino acids: CASSLVRYSHGDTEAFF. Here the CDR3 DNA reads TGTGCCAGCAGCTTGGTTAGGTATAGCCACGGGGACACTGAAGCTTTCTTT. The rearrangement uses TRBV5-8 and TRBJ1-1; D not certain. CDR1 is SGHTS and CDR2 is YDEGEE in the germline V gene. The CDR3 runs 17 residues. Trimming left V 0 bases short and J 3 bases short, with 18 bases between.

The chain joins TRBV6-6 to TRBJ2-7; D call uncertain. The CDR3 sequence is 13 residues long. The germline V and J ends were trimmed by 6 bases and 2 bases, with 11 bases remaining between them. Germline V gives CDR1 MNHNY, CDR2 SVGAGI (reference sequence). DNA for the CDR3: TGTGCCAGCAGATTGGAGAGAACCTACGAGCAGTACTTC. Its translation: CASRLERTYEQYF.

The V gene is TRBV9, the J gene TRBJ1-4, with D uncertain. Trimming pared 0 bases from V and 7 bases from J, leaving 10 bases between. This CDR3 comprises 14 residues. The germline V gene encodes CDR1 SGDLS and CDR2 YYNGEE. The CDR3: CASSVEAAGEKLFF. The CDR3 coding sequence is TGTGCCAGCAGCGTAGAAGCTGCTGGTGAAAAACTGTTTTTT.

The chain has TRBV7-2 and TRBJ1-2; possible D gene TRBD1, 5 bases. The ends were cut back, 6 bases at V and 4 bases at J, with 18 bases in the middle. From germline, CDR1 is SGHTA and CDR2 FQGNSA. The length of the CDR3 is 15 residues. The CDR3 bases are TGTGCCAGCAGGCCACTGGGGGTTGAAGTCTATGGCTACACCTTC. Residues: CASRPLGVEVYGYTF.

This chain connects TRBV7-9 to TRBJ2-7; D may correspond to TRBD1 or TRBD2 (7 bases each). CDR3 length: 15 residues. V was pared by 8 bases and J by 2 bases, with 19 bases between. Germline V CDR1 and CDR2: SEHNR, FQNEAQ (reference sequence). The CDR3: CASGASRGTTYEQYF. The DNA of the CDR3 is TGTGCCAGCGGTGCCTCCAGGGGGACTACCTACGAGCAGTACTTC.

This sequence joins TRBV7-3 and TRBJ2-2; TRBD2 matches 7 bases. CDR1 and CDR2 from the germline V gene are SGHTA and FQGTGA. The CDR3 has 18 residues. After removal of 1 base from V and 0 bases from J, the junction contained 8 bases not matched to a gene. The CDR3 here is CASSLSLAGETNTGELFF. The DNA for the CDR3 is TGTGCCAGCAGCTTAAGTTTAGCGGGCGAAACGAACACCGGGGAGCTGTTTTTT.

The chain combines TRBV7-3 with TRBJ2-5; D is unclear. The J call is uncertain, as TRBJ2-7 better fits the DNA end. The CDR3 length is 13 residues. Germline CDR1 is SGHTA and CDR2 is FQGTGA. CDR3 sequence (DNA): TGTGCCAGCAGCTTAACGGGGTCCAACGAGCAGTACTTC. Its protein is CASSLTGSNEQYF.

V is TRBV6-5 and J is TRBJ1-6; 7 bases are a match to TRBD1. From germline, CDR1 is MNHEY and CDR2 SVGAGI. This CDR3 spans 13 amino acids. J gave up 7 bases and V 4 bases, and 1 base lay outside the gene matches. CDR3 region: CASSFRGNSPLHF. The CDR3 DNA reads TGTGCCAGCAGTTTCAGGGGGAATTCACCCCTCCACTTT.

This clone appeared once. V is TRBV19 and J is TRBJ1-5, with unresolved D. The ends were cut back, 4 bases at V and 7 bases at J, with 5 bases in the middle. This CDR3 has 11 amino acids. Per germline, CDR1 LNHDA and CDR2 SQIVND (reference sequence). The DNA of the CDR3 is TGTGCCAGTAGTAATGGACAGCCCCAGCATTTT. It codes for CASSNGQPQHF.

The genes are TRBV29-1 and TRBJ2-2; 8 nucleotides match TRBD2. Germline assignment: CDR1 SQVTM and CDR2 ANQGSEA. V was clipped by 7 bases and J by 7 bases; unmatched bases: 14. The CDR3 runs to 15 residues. Here the CDR3 DNA reads TGCAGCGCCGAGGGGAGCGGGAGAAGGAGCGGGGAGCTGTTTTTT. Translated, it gives CSAEGSGRRSGELFF.

This clone occurred once. The V gene is TRBV27, the J gene TRBJ1-2; possibly TRBD1 for D (5 bases). Trimming pared 6 bases from V and 8 bases from J, leaving 19 bases between. CDR3 length: 14 residues. Germline V gene sequence: CDR1 MNHEY, CDR2 SMNVEV (reference sequence). CDR3 protein: CASSPGGGVVGYTF. The CDR3 DNA reads TGTGCCAGCAGCCCGGGGGGTGGGGTTGTGGGCTACACCTTC.

The CDR3 nucleotides read TGTGCCAGCAGCTCCGGGGGACTAGCGCTCCAAGAGACCCAGTACTTC. Protein: CASSSGGLALQETQYF. V usage is TRBV7-9 and J usage is TRBJ2-5, with 10 bases identical to TRBD2. The CDR3 consists of 16 residues. Germline V gene sequence: CDR1 SEHNR, CDR2 FQNEAQ (reference sequence). With V trimmed by 4 bases and J by 1 base, 6 bases remained unmatched.

The CDR3 reads CASSSRGTTEAFF. DNA for the CDR3: TGTGCCAGCAGCTCCAGGGGGACCACTGAAGCTTTCTTT. The chain links TRBV5-6 to TRBJ1-1; 7 bases align to TRBD1. CDR1 SGHDT and CDR2 YYEEEE come from the germline V gene. V shed 3 bases, J shed 4 bases, and the junction held 3 bases outside the gene matches. The length of the CDR3 is 13 residues. The full variable domain, in which reference TRBV5-6 and TRBJ1-1 provide the parts outside the CDR3, is DAGVTQSPTHLIKTRGQQVTLRCSPKSGHDTVSWYQQALGQGPQFIFQYYEEEERQRGNFPDRFSGHQFPNYSSELNVNALLLGDSALYLCASSSRGTTEAFFGQGTRLTVV.

The rearrangement joins TRBV19 to TRBJ1-1; D gene unclear. Germline V lookup: CDR1 LNHDA, CDR2 SQIVND (reference sequence). Trimming removed 3 bases at V and 0 bases at J, with 17 bases between. The CDR3 extends over 17 amino acids. CDR3 residues: CASSIGFGMRMNTEAFF. The CDR3 nucleotides read TGTGCCAGTAGTATCGGTTTCGGGATGCGTATGAACACTGAAGCTTTCTTT.

The chain couples TRBV7-3 to TRBJ2-2; D remains unclear. Germline V gene sequence: CDR1 SGHTA, CDR2 FQGTGA. The V and J ends lost 6 bases and 2 bases respectively, with 10 bases between them. This CDR3 is 14 amino acids long. Here the CDR3 reads CASSNGVNTGELFF. The CDR3 coding sequence is TGTGCCAGCAGTAATGGGGTCAACACCGGGGAGCTGTTTTTT.

V usage is TRBV6-4 and J usage is TRBJ2-1; 8 nucleotides match TRBD2. The CDR3 is 14 residues long. Germline values: CDR1 MRHNA, CDR2 SNTAGT. Trimming took 10 bases from V and 1 from J; bases not matched to a gene: 6. The CDR3 nucleotides read TGTGCCACCTCCCGGGGGGGATCCTACAATGAGCAGTTCTTC. It specifies CATSRGGSYNEQFF.

The CDR3 sequence is CASSLSRLAGDEQYF. The CDR3 DNA follows: TGTGCCAGCAGCTTATCAAGACTAGCGGGGGACGAGCAGTACTTC. This chain joins TRBV11-1 and TRBJ2-7; 12 nucleotides agree with TRBD2. CDR3 length: 15 amino acids. V lost 2 bases to trimming and J lost 5 bases; unmatched junction nucleotides: 4. From germline, CDR1 is SGHAT and CDR2 FQDESV (reference sequence).

The chain uses TRBV7-6 and TRBJ2-1; weak D call: TRBD1 (5 bases). The germline gives CDR1 SGHVS, CDR2 FNYEAQ. The V end lost 3 bases, the J end lost 0 bases, and 9 bases lay between the germline ends. This CDR3 contains 15 residues. The CDR3 loop reads CASSFQGSSYNEQFF. The CDR3, as DNA: TGTGCCAGCAGCTTTCAGGGAAGCTCCTACAATGAGCAGTTCTTC.

The CDR3 protein is CASSRSSGSSAYEQYF. In nucleotides, the CDR3 is TGTGCCAGCAGTCGGAGTAGCGGGAGTAGCGCCTACGAGCAGTACTTC. The rearrangement uses TRBV25-1 and TRBJ2-7; TRBD2 aligns across 9 bases. J was trimmed by 2 bases and V by 5 bases; bases with no gene match: 10. The CDR3 contains 16 residues. The germline CDR1 and CDR2 sequences are MGHDK and SYGVNS.

This chain joins TRBV30 and TRBJ2-1, with D possibly matching TRBD1 (8 bases). The length of the CDR3 is 12 residues. Germline V gives CDR1 GTSNPN, CDR2 SVGIG (reference sequence). V was pared by 5 bases and J by 6 bases, with 11 bases between. CDR3 sequence (DNA): TGTGCCTGGCACAGGGGGGGCAATGAGCAGTTCTTC. Translating gives CAWHRGGNEQFF.

The chain employs TRBV27 and TRBJ1-2, with 10 bases aligning to TRBD1. This CDR3 is 17 amino acids long. Germline V gene sequence: CDR1 MNHEY, CDR2 SMNVEV (reference sequence). V shed 0 bases and J 1 base; nucleotides not matched to a gene: 5. The CDR3 DNA reads TGTGCCAGCAGTTTATCGCTCGGGACAGGGGTTAACTATGGCTACACCTTC. This codes for CASSLSLGTGVNYGYTF.